This T cell receptor beta chain is drawn from a study of CD4 T cells in relation to SARS-CoV-2 and coronaviruses. Study summary: The HLA restriction of the shared crossreactive spike epitopes was mapped.

Before the COVID-19 pandemic, during about 2011-2019, CD4+ T cells were taken from unexposed donors. After about ten days of culture, CD4+ T cells were isolated. Testing used SARS-CoV-2 S/N and four cold-coronavirus spikes on unexposed-donor CD4+ T cells, cells permitting. On days 3 and 7, cultures got half fresh IL-2 medium. This clone was found once. Its cognate antigen is unknown. The V gene lost 5 bases and the J gene lost 5 bases, with 18 bases spanning the gap. Germline lookup yields CDR1 SGHTA and CDR2 FQGTGA. The CDR3 runs 16 residues. The protocol was immunoSEQ multiplex PCR, while the TCRdb copy is restricted to in-frame clones and leaves out a portion. The table includes more than 20,000 clones, 74% detected once.

This chain connects TRBV7-3 to TRBJ2-2; maybe TRBD2 (6 bases). Sample: CD4+ T cells from PBMCs, cultured in vitro. This receptor was obtained from a human donor in good health. CDR3 sequence: CASSRAGGPGTGELFF. CDR3 bases: TGTGCCAGCAGCCGTGCTGGAGGGCCGGGGACCGGGGAGCTGTTTTTT.